The following is a TCR beta chain sequence with its context. The authors ran the immunoSEQ assay, v3.0, at survey level. Using immunoSEQ multiplex PCR, the repertoire was profiled, and TCRdb retains in-frame clones only, with some absent. There are fewer than 15,000 clones in the sample; around 77% occur only once, and 14% lies in the top ten. These data are taken from a study of long-term antiretroviral therapy in people with HIV. Overall study: Of all samples, the earliest predate the 2015 immediate-ART recommendation by about a decade.

Germline V gene sequence: CDR1 SEHNR, CDR2 FQNEAQ (reference sequence). Trimming removed 6 bases from V and 7 bases from J, with 12 bases in between. This CDR3 has 12 amino acids. The V call is TRBV7-9, the J call TRBJ1-1; D ambiguous. The sequence was obtained from a woman younger than 30 with HIV. Source: unsorted PBMCs, taken 1.3 years after starting antiretroviral therapy. As DNA, the CDR3 is TGTGCCAGCAGATATGACACAAGTGAAGCTTTCTTT. Protein: CASRYDTSEAFF.